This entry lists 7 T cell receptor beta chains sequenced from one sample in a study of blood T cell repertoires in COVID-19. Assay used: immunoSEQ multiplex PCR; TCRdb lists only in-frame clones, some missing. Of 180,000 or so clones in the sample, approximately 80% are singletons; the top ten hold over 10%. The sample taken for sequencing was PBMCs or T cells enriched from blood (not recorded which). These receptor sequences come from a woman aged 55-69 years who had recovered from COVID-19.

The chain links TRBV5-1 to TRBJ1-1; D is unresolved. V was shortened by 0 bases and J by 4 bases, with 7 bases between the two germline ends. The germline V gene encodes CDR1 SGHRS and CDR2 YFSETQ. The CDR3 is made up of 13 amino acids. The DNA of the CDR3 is TGCGCCAGCAGCTTGGAAGGGAGCACTGAAGCTTTCTTT. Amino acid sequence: CASSLEGSTEAFF.

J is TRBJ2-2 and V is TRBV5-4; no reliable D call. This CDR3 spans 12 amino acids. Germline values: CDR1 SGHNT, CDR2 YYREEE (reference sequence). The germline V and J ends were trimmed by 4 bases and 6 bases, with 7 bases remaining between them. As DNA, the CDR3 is TGTGCCAGCAGCCGCCCAGCCGGGGAGCTGTTTTTT. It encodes CASSRPAGELFF.

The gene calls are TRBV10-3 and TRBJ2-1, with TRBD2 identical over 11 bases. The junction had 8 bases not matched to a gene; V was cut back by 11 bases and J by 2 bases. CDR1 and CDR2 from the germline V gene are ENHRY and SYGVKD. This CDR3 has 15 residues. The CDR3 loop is CAVRTSGGAYNEQFF. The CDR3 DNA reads TGTGCCGTAAGAACTAGCGGGGGAGCCTACAATGAGCAGTTCTTC.

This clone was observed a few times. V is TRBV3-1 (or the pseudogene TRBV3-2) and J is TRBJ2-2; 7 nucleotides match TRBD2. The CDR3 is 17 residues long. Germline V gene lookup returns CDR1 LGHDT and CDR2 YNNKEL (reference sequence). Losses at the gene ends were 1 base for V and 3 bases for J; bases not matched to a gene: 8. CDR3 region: CASSQVVSGRYTGELFF. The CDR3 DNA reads TGTGCCAGCAGCCAAGTCGTTAGCGGGCGGTACACCGGGGAGCTGTTTTTT.

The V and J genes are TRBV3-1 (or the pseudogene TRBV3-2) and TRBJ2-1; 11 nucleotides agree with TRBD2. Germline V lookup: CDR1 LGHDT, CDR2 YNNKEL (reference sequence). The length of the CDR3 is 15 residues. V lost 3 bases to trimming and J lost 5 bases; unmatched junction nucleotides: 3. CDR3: CASSQGLAANNEQFF. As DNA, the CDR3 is TGTGCCAGCAGCCAGGGACTAGCGGCAAACAATGAGCAGTTCTTC.

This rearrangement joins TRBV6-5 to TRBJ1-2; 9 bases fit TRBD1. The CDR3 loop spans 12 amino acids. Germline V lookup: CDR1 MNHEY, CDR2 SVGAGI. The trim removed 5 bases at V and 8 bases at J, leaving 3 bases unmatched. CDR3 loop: CASSTGGGGYTF. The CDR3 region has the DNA TGTGCCAGCAGTACAGGGGGCGGAGGCTACACCTTC.

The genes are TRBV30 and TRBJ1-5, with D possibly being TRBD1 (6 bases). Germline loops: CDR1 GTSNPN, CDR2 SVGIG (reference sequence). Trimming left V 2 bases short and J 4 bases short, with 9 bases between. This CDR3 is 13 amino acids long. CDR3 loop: CAWSTGPNQPQHF. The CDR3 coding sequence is TGTGCCTGGAGTACAGGGCCAAATCAGCCCCAGCATTTT.